The clone carrying this T cell receptor beta chain came up a few times. TCRdb re-called the reads through MiXCR, storing one row per CDR3 protein. The sample has about 150,000 distinct CDR3 sequences, 15% to 20% seen once. This CDR3 contains 15 residues. CDR1 is SGHDN and CDR2 is FVKESK in the germline V gene. Losses at the gene ends were 2 bases for V and 5 bases for J; bases not matched to a gene: 3. The record originates from a study of T cell repertoires in cytomegalovirus infection. This TCR derives from a human donor in good health (CMV status not recorded). Some clones in this sample may be carry-over from other donors' samples. The specimen was CD8+ T cells from PBMCs. The chain recombines TRBV14 with TRBJ1-6; 7 bases map to TRBD1. Here the CDR3 reads CASSQYRGDNSPLHF. The CDR3 nucleotides are TGTGCCAGCAGCCAATACAGGGGTGATAATTCACCCCTCCACTTT.